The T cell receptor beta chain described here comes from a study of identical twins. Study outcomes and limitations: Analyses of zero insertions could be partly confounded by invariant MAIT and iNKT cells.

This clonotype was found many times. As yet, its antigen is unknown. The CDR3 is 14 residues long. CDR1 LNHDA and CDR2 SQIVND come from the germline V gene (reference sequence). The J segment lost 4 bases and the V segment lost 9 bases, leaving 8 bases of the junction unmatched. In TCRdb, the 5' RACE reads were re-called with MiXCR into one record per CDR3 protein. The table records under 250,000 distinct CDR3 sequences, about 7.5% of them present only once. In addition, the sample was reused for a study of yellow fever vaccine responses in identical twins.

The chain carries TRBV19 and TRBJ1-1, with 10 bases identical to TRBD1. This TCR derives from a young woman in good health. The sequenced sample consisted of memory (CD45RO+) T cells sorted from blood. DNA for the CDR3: TGTGCCAGGGAGACAGGGGGCGAGGGCACTGAAGCTTTCTTT. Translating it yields CARETGGEGTEAFF.